Here is one T cell receptor beta chain with its context. Its antigen is still unknown. Sequencing of DNA taken from cultured CD4+ T cells relied on the Oncomine TCR Beta short-read assay. TCRdb re-analysed the PCR reads in MiXCR, keeping a single row per CDR3 protein. This table has 4,000 or so distinct CDR3 sequences, around 20% appearing once. Germline assignment: CDR1 SEHNR and CDR2 FQNEAQ (reference sequence). V dropped 3 bases and J dropped 2 bases, with 12 bases sitting between them. CDR3 length: 15 residues. This sample is drawn from a study of vaccination and CD4 T cells after COVID-19. The wider study: Timing of post-vaccine sample collection was a median about 70 days after dose two, with a range of 14 to 241.

Treatment specified: roughly 11-day PBMC culture with coronavirus spike peptide pools or control peptides (ViraFEST assay). The sequenced material came from CD4+ T cells from blood, cultured in vitro. The chain couples TRBV7-9 to TRBJ2-3; D is perhaps TRBD1 (5 bases). This TCR came from a human donor who had recovered from COVID-19. The DNA for the CDR3 is TGTGCCAGCAGCTTGGGCAGGGCCCACACAGATACGCAGTATTTT. This sequence encodes CASSLGRAHTDTQYF.